Described below is a single T cell receptor beta chain sequence and its context. This entry is derived from a study of cytomegalovirus exposure and HLA in healthy donors. CDR3 size: 14 residues. V was cut by 6 bases and J by 0 bases, with 9 bases left in between. CDR1 MNHNS and CDR2 SASEGT come from the germline V gene. PCR primers comprised 60 Vbeta and 13 Jbeta primers. The repertoire was sequenced with immunoSEQ multiplex PCR; TCRdb's copy has only in-frame clones and lacks some. Here the sample spans 100,000 to 150,000 clones, approximately 80% being singletons. Sequencing input: PBMCs. The chain is built from TRBV6-1 and TRBJ1-3, with D perhaps TRBD1 (5 bases). This TCR was sampled from a male donor in good health and CMV-seropositive. CDR3 amino acids: CASSLTASGNTIYF. The CDR3 region has the DNA TGTGCCAGCAGCCTGACAGCCTCTGGAAACACCATATATTTT.